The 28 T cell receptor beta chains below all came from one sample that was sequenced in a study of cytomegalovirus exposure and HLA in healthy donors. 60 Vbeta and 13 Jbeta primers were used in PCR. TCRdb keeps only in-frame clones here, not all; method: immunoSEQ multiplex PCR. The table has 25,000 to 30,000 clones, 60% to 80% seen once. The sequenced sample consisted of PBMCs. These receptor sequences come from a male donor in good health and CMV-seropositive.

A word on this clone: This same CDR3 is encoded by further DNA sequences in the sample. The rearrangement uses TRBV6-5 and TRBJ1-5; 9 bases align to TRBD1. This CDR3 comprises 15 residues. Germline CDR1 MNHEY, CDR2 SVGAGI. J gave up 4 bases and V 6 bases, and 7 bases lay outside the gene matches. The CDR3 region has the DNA TGTGCCAGCAGGCCCGGGACAGGGATTAATCAGCCCCAGCATTTT. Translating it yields CASRPGTGINQPQHF.

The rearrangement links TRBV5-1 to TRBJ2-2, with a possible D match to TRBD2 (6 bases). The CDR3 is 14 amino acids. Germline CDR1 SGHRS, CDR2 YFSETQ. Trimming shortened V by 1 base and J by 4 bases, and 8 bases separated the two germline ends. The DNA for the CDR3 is TGCGCCAGCAGCTTGACGGAGGGCACCGGGGAGCTGTTTTTT. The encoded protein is CASSLTEGTGELFF. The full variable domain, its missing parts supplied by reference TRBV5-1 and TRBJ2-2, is KAGVTQTPRYLIKTRGQQVTLSCSPISGHRSVSWYQQTPGQGLQFLFEYFSETQRNKGNFPGRFSGRQFSNSRSEMNVSTLELGDSALYLCASSLTEGTGELFFGEGSRLTVL.

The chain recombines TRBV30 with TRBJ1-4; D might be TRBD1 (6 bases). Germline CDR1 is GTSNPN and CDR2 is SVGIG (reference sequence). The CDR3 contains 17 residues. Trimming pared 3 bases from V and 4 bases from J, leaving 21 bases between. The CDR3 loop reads CAWSDRDKWGSNEKLFF. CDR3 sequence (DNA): TGTGCCTGGAGCGACCGGGACAAGTGGGGGAGTAATGAAAAACTGTTTTTT. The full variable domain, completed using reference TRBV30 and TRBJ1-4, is SQTIHQWPATLVQPVGSPLSLECTVEGTSNPNLYWYRQAAGRGLQLLFYSVGIGQISSEVPQNLSASRPQDRQFILSSKKLLLSDSGFYLCAWSDRDKWGSNEKLFFGSGTQLSVL.

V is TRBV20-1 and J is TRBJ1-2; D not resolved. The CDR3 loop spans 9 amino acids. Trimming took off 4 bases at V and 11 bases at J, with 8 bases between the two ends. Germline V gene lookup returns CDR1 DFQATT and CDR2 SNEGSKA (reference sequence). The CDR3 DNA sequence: TGCAGTGCTAATGGGGAGTACACCTTC. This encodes CSANGEYTF.

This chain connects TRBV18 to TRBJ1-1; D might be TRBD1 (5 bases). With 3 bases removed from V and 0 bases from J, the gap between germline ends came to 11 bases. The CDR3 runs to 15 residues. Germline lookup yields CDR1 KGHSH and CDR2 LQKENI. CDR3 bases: TGTGCCAGCTCACCCCAGGGCCTTATGAACACTGAAGCTTTCTTT. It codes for CASSPQGLMNTEAFF.

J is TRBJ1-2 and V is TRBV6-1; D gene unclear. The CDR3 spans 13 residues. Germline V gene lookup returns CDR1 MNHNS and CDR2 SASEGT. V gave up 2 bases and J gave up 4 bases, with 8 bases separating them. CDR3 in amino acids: CASSEYPPYGYTF. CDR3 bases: TGTGCCAGCAGTGAATATCCCCCCTATGGCTACACCTTC.

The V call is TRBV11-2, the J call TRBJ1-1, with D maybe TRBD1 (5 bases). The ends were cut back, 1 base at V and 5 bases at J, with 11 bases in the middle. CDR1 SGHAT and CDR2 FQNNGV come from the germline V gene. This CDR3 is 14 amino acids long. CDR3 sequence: CASSLVSGWTEAFF. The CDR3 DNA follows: TGTGCCAGCAGCTTAGTTTCAGGGTGGACTGAAGCTTTCTTT. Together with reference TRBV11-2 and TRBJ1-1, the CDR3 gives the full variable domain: EAGVAQSPRYKIIEKRQSVAFWCNPISGHATLYWYQQILGQGPKLLIQFQNNGVVDDSQLPKDRFSAERLKGVDSTLKIQPAKLEDSAVYLCASSLVSGWTEAFFGQGTRLTVV.

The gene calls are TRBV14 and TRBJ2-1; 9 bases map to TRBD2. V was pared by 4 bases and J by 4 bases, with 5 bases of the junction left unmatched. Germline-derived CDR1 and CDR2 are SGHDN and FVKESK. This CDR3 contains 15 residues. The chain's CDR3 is CASSPQRGDYNEQFF. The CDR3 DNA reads TGTGCCAGCAGCCCTCAGCGGGGGGATTACAATGAGCAGTTCTTC.

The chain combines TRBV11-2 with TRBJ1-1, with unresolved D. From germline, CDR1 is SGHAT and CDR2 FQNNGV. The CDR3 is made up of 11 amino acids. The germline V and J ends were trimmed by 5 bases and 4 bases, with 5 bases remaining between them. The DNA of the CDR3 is TGTGCCAGCAGCCCCTTCACTGAAGCTTTCTTT. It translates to CASSPFTEAFF.

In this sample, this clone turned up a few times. The CDR3 loop reads CASSAGVNTEAFF. The CDR3 DNA reads as TGTGCCAGCTCAGCGGGAGTTAACACTGAAGCTTTCTTT. J is TRBJ1-1 and V is TRBV18, with D unclear. Trimming shortened V by 5 bases and J by 2 bases, and 9 bases separated the two germline ends. The CDR3 is 13 residues long. CDR1 is KGHSH and CDR2 is LQKENI in the germline V gene.

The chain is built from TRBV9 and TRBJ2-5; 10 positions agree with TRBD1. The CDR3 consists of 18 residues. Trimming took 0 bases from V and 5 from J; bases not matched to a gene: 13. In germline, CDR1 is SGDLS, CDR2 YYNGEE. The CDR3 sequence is CASSVGDDGGQGRETQYF. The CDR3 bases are TGTGCCAGCAGCGTAGGCGATGATGGGGGACAGGGGCGGGAGACCCAGTACTTC.

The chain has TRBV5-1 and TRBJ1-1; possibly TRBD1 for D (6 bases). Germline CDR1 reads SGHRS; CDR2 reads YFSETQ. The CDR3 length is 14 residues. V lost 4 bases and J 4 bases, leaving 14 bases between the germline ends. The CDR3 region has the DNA TGCGCCAGCAGCCCACAGGGTAGTGGCACTGAAGCTTTCTTT. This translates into CASSPQGSGTEAFF.

The CDR3 protein is CASSLGPSGEQETQYF. The DNA of the CDR3 is TGCGCCAGCAGCTTGGGGCCTAGCGGGGAACAAGAGACCCAGTACTTC. This chain links TRBV5-1 with TRBJ2-5, with 9 bases aligning to TRBD2. CDR1 SGHRS and CDR2 YFSETQ come from the germline V gene. This CDR3 has 16 residues. V lost 0 bases to trimming and J lost 2 bases; unmatched junction nucleotides: 5.

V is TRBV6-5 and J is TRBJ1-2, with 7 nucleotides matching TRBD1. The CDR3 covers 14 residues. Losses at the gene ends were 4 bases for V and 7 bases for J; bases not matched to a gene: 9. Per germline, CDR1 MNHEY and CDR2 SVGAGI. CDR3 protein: CASSSPGTVRGYTF. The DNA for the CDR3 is TGTGCCAGCAGTTCCCCCGGGACAGTCCGTGGCTACACCTTC.

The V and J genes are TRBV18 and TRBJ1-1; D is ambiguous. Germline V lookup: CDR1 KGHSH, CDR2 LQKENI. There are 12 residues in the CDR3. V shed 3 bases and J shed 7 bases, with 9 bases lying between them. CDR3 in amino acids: CASSPRGIEAFF. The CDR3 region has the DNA TGTGCCAGCTCACCGCGAGGCATTGAAGCTTTCTTT.

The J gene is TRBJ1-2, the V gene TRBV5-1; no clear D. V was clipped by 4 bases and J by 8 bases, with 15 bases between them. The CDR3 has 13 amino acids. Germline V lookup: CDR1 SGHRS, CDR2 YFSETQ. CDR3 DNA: TGCGCCAGCAGCCCCTGGCCAGCCGGGGGCTACACCTTC. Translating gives CASSPWPAGGYTF.

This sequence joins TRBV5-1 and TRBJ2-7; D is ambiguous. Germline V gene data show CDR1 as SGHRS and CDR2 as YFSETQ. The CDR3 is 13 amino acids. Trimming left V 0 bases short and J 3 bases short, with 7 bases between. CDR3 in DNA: TGCGCCAGCAGCTTGGTTTCGGGCTACGAGCAGTACTTC. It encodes CASSLVSGYEQYF.

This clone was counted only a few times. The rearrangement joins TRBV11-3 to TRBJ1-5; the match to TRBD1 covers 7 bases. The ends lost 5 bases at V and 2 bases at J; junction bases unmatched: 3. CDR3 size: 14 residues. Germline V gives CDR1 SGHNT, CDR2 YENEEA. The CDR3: CASSAGTGNQPQHF. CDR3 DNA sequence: TGTGCCAGCAGCGCCGGGACAGGCAATCAGCCCCAGCATTTT.

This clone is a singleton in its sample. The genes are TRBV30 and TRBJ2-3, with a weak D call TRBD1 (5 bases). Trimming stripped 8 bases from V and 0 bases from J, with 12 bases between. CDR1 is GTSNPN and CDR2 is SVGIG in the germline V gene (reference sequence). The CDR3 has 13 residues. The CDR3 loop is CALGAPSTDTQYF. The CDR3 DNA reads TGTGCCCTAGGGGCCCCTAGCACAGATACGCAGTATTTT.

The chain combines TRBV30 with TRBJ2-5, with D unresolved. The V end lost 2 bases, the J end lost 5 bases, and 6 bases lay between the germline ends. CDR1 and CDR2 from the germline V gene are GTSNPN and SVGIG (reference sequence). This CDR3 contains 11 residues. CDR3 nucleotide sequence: TGTGCCTGGAGTTTCTACGAGACCCAGTACTTC. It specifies CAWSFYETQYF. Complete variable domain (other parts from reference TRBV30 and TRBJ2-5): SQTIHQWPATLVQPVGSPLSLECTVEGTSNPNLYWYRQAAGRGLQLLFYSVGIGQISSEVPQNLSASRPQDRQFILSSKKLLLSDSGFYLCAWSFYETQYFGPGTRLLVL.

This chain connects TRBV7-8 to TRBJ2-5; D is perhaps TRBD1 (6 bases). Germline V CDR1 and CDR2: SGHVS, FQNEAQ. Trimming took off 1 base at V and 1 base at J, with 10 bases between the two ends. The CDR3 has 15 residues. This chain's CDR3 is CASSLGGPRQETQYF. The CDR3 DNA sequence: TGTGCCAGCAGCTTAGGGGGGCCCCGCCAAGAGACCCAGTACTTC. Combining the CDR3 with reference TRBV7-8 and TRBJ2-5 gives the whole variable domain GAGVSQSPRYKVAKRGQDVALRCDPISGHVSLFWYQQALGQGPEFLTYFQNEAQLDKSGLPSDRFFAERPEGSVSTLKIQRTQQEDSAVYLCASSLGGPRQETQYFGPGTRLLVL.

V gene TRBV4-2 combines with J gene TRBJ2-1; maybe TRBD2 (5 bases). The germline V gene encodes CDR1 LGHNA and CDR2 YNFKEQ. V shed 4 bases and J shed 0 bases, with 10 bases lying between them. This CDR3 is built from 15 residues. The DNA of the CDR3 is TGTGCCAGCAGCCCTCGGGGTGACTCCTACAATGAGCAGTTCTTC. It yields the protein CASSPRGDSYNEQFF.

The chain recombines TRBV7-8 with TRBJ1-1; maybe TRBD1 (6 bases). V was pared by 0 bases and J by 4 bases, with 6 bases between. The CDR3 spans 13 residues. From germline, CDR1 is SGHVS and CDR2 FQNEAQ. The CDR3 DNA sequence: TGTGCCAGCAGCTTAGCGACAGGCACTGAAGCTTTCTTT. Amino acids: CASSLATGTEAFF.

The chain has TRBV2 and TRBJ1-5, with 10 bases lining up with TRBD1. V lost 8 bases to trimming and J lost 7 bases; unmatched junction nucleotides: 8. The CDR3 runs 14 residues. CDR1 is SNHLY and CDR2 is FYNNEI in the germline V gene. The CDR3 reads CASAETGGRQPQHF. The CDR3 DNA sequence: TGTGCCAGCGCTGAGACAGGGGGCCGACAGCCCCAGCATTTT.

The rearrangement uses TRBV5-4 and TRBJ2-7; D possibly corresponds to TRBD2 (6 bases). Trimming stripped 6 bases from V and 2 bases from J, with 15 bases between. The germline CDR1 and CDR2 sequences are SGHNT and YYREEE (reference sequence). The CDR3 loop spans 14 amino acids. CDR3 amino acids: CASTSPGLPYEQYF. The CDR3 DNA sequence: TGTGCCAGCACCTCACCGGGACTCCCCTACGAGCAGTACTTC.

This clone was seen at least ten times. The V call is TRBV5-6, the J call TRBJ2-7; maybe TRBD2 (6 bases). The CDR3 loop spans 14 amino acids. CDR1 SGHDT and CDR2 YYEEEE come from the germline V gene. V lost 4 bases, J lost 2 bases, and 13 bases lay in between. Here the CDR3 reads CASSPGLTPYEQYF. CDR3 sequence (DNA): TGTGCCAGCAGCCCGGGACTGACCCCCTACGAGCAGTACTTC.

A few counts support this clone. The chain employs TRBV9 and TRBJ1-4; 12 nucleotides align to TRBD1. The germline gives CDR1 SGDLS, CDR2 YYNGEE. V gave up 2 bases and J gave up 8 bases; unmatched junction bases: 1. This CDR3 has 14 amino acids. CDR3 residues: CASSVGQGAEKLFF. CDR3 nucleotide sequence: TGTGCCAGCAGCGTGGGACAGGGGGCGGAAAAACTGTTTTTT.

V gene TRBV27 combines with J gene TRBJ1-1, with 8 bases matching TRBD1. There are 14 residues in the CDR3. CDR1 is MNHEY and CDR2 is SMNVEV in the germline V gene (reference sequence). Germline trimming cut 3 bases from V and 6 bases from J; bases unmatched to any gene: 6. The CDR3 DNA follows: TGTGCCAGCAGTTTGTTCCTACAGGGGGCTGAAGCTTTCTTT. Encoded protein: CASSLFLQGAEAFF.